Listed here is a single TCR beta chain. The entry originates in a study of blood T cell repertoires in COVID-19. Germline V gives CDR1 SGHAT, CDR2 FQNNGV. With 1 base clipped from V and 1 base from J, the junction kept 4 bases outside the gene matches. The CDR3 consists of 15 residues. Only in-frame clones appear in the TCRdb table, and some are missing; sequencing was by immunoSEQ multiplex PCR. In the table there are 150,000 to 250,000 clones, 70% to 85% of which are singletons. The chain joins TRBV11-2 to TRBJ2-7, with 7 bases identical to TRBD1. The sequencing input was peripheral blood. The TCR comes from a human donor with acute or convalescent COVID-19. The donor label of this sample is uncertain. The chain's CDR3 is CASSLGGGRSYEQYF. CDR3 sequence (DNA): TGTGCCAGCAGCTTAGGAGGGGGCAGGTCCTACGAGCAGTACTTC.